Shown below are 21 T cell receptor beta chains from a single sample sequenced in a study of CXCR3-negative and CXCR3-positive naive CD8 T cells. Study conclusions and caveats: For CXCR3-positive naive cells, TRB CDR3s were more hydrophobic than those of CXCR3-negative naive cells.

For these receptors, no antigen is known. 5' RACE that incorporated UMI labels was used to prepare the TRB cDNA libraries. TCRdb processed the 5' RACE reads again and assigns one entry to each CDR3 protein, with no DNA. Its table lists several thousand distinct CDR3 sequences. The sample taken for sequencing was naive CXCR3+ CD8+ T cells from blood. Subset described: CD45RO-CCR7+CD27+CD95- naive CD8+ T cells expressing CXCR3 (TNR3+). These receptors all come from a human donor in good health. Some clones in this sample may be carry-over from other donors' samples.

This chain links TRBV5-6 with TRBJ2-3. In germline, CDR1 is SGHDT, CDR2 YYEEEE. This CDR3 is built from 14 residues. The CDR3 loop reads CASSLGASTDTQYF.

By frequency, this clonotype registers medium-sized (0.01 to 0.1%). The rearrangement joins TRBV4-1 to TRBJ1-2; the TRBD1 assignment by TCRdb is unverifiable without DNA. CDR1 and CDR2 (germline): MGHRA, YSYEKL. The CDR3 spans 16 residues. The CDR3 region is CASSQDSGGVVYGYTF.

Judged by frequency, this clonotype is medium-sized. The V gene is TRBV29-1, the J gene TRBJ2-1; TCRdb's assignment of TRBD1 cannot be checked, as there is no DNA. This CDR3 region has 13 residues. CDR1 is SQVTM and CDR2 is ANQGSEA in the germline V gene. The CDR3 is CSVFGRGYNEQFF.

V is TRBV15 and J is TRBJ2-6. In germline, CDR1 is LNHNV, CDR2 YYDKDF (reference sequence). The CDR3 runs 20 residues. The CDR3 reads CATSRVLESLPTSGANVLTF.

This CDR3 reads CASRYSGSRETQYF. This rearrangement joins TRBV2 to TRBJ2-5; TCRdb reports TRBD2, a call that lacks DNA to check it against. The CDR3 consists of 14 residues. In germline, CDR1 is SNHLY, CDR2 FYNNEI.

Measured by frequency, this clonotype is medium-sized. This sequence joins TRBV6-1 and TRBJ1-1. The CDR3 is 13 residues long. Germline V CDR1 and CDR2: MNHNS, SASEGT. The chain's CDR3 is CASVKRLNTEAFF.

This clonotype is identified as medium-sized from frequency. The chain combines TRBV18 with TRBJ1-2; TCRdb picks TRBD1, but there is no DNA to check that call. The CDR3 covers 12 residues. The germline V gene encodes CDR1 KGHSH and CDR2 LQKENI. The CDR3 here is CASSPEGHGYTF. Full variable domain (remainder filled in from reference TRBV18 and TRBJ1-2): NAGVMQNPRHLVRRRGQEARLRCSPMKGHSHVYWYRQLPEEGLKFMVYLQKENIIDESGMPKERFSAEFPKEGPSILRIQQVVRGDSAAYFCASSPEGHGYTFGSGTRLTVV.

The CDR3 here is CASSQEGGGMGDTQYF. The chain recombines TRBV3-1 with TRBJ2-3; TCRdb reports TRBD2, a call that lacks DNA to check it against. This CDR3 has 16 residues. CDR1 LGHDT and CDR2 YNNKEL come from the germline V gene (reference sequence).

This clonotype ranks as medium-sized (0.01 to 0.1%) in terms of frequency. The rearrangement links TRBV2 to TRBJ1-6; the D call from TCRdb, TRBD1, cannot be confirmed without DNA. CDR3 length: 14 residues. Germline assignment: CDR1 SNHLY and CDR2 FYNNEI. CDR3 sequence: CASQKGLTGSPLHF. Full variable domain (outside the CDR3, taken from reference TRBV2 and TRBJ1-6): EPEVTQTPSHQVTQMGQEVILRCVPISNHLYFYWYRQILGQKVEFLVSFYNNEISEKSEIFDDQFSVERPDGSNFTLKIRSTKLEDSAMYFCASQKGLTGSPLHFGNGTRLTVT.

In terms of frequency, this clonotype is medium-sized (0.01 to 0.1%). The genes are TRBV11-3 and TRBJ2-3; checking the TCRdb D call of TRBD1 is not possible without DNA. The CDR3 length is 15 residues. Germline V gene lookup returns CDR1 SGHNT and CDR2 YENEEA. CDR3 residues: CASSPPTTGSDTQYF.

This clonotype shows up as medium-sized by frequency. The chain is built from TRBV15 and TRBJ1-5; TCRdb designates TRBD1, a call that cannot be tested without DNA. Germline V lookup: CDR1 LNHNV, CDR2 YYDKDF (reference sequence). The CDR3 has 15 amino acids. The CDR3 region is CATSRDAPGQQPQHF.

By frequency, this clonotype registers medium-sized. The chain joins TRBV20-1 to TRBJ2-1; without DNA, the TCRdb call of TRBD1 cannot be checked. Germline values: CDR1 DFQATT, CDR2 SNEGSKA (reference sequence). This CDR3 has 18 amino acids. The CDR3 is CSARDDWTASRGYNEQFF.

V usage is TRBV7-2 and J usage is TRBJ2-1; lacking DNA, the TRBD2 call made by TCRdb goes unchecked. The CDR3 totals 15 residues. Germline V gene sequence: CDR1 SGHTA, CDR2 FQGNSA. The CDR3 reads CASSLPWTSEAGQFF.

The chain links TRBV11-2 to TRBJ2-5; checking the TCRdb D call of TRBD1 is not possible without DNA. CDR1 is SGHAT and CDR2 is FQNNGV in the germline V gene. CDR3 length equals 12 residues. The CDR3 reads CASDGQGETKYF.

The genes are TRBV19 and TRBJ1-1. This CDR3 comprises 15 residues. Per germline, CDR1 LNHDA and CDR2 SQIVND (reference sequence). The CDR3 sequence is CASSASRLENTEAFF.

The rearrangement joins TRBV19 to TRBJ2-1; TCRdb outputs TRBD2, but without DNA this stays unchecked. CDR1 and CDR2 from the germline V gene are LNHDA and SQIVND (reference sequence). CDR3 length equals 15 residues. The CDR3 loop reads CASSLTSSAYNEQFF.

Its frequency marks this clonotype as medium-sized. The rearrangement uses TRBV6-6 and TRBJ2-1. The CDR3 sequence is 15 residues long. CDR1 and CDR2 (germline): MNHNY, SVGAGI (reference sequence). CDR3 amino acids: CASSYAGSSYNEQFF.

According to its frequency, this clonotype is medium-sized. The chain carries TRBV9 and TRBJ2-5; TCRdb outputs TRBD1, but without DNA this stays unchecked. Germline lookup yields CDR1 SGDLS and CDR2 YYNGEE. The CDR3 has 13 amino acids. The CDR3 spells CASSTRSGETQYF.

V usage is TRBV9 and J usage is TRBJ2-1. This CDR3 region has 13 residues. Germline CDR1 is SGDLS and CDR2 is YYNGEE. CDR3 region: CASSVDEADEQFF. Filled out from reference TRBV9 and TRBJ2-1, the complete variable domain reads DSGVTQTPKHLITATGQRVTLRCSPRSGDLSVYWYQQSLDQGLQFLIQYYNGEERAKGNILERFSAQQFPDLHSELNLSSLELGDSALYFCASSVDEADEQFFGPGTRLTVL.

The rearrangement joins TRBV12-3 or TRBV12-4 to TRBJ1-1; the TRBD1 assignment by TCRdb is unverifiable without DNA. The CDR3 is 11 residues long. The CDR3 sequence is CACSPTGEAFF.

Its frequency marks this clonotype as medium-sized. This chain uses TRBV29-1 with TRBJ2-3. CDR1 and CDR2 (germline): SQVTM, ANQGSEA. This CDR3 has 15 residues. CDR3 protein: CSVEDLKVGTDTQYF.